This T cell receptor beta chain was identified in a study of shared clonotypes between healthy human individuals. Study results and limitations: The low donor count limited represented genetic and exposure-history diversity. Naive CD4 clonotypes overlapped across a few donors at roughly 4.5%.

All participating donors were Caucasian adults from Nashville, Tennessee. The CDR3 runs to 15 residues. The ends lost 0 bases at V and 2 bases at J; junction bases unmatched: 2. Germline CDR1 reads SGHRS; CDR2 reads YFSETQ. Per the authors' pipeline: ImmunoSEQ supplied junction-only sequences lacking quality scores, so filtering was different. The assay was immunoSEQ multiplex PCR, and TCRdb's table has in-frame clones only and misses some. The V and J calls and clone size were taken over from that table, and D and trimming were inferred from the DNA. Among roughly 300,000 clones, more than 60% were seen once, and the ten largest hold about 10%. A few counts support this clone. Its specificity is unknown.

This clonotype was obtained from a young man in good health. The chain combines TRBV5-1 with TRBJ2-1; 7 bases are shared with TRBD2. Sample: memory CD4+ T cells sorted from blood. This sample's subset: CD45RA-negative fraction. In nucleotides, the CDR3 is TGCGCCAGCAGCTTGGCCACTAGCGCCTACAATGAGCAGTTCTTC. Its translation: CASSLATSAYNEQFF.